The TCR beta chain described here comes from a study of tumor-infiltrating lymphocytes in primary liver carcinoma. Regarding the study as a whole: Significantly greater top-250-clone fractions characterized tumors relative to blood (p = 0.039).

Blood RNA originated from unsorted whole blood, with germline DNA additionally extracted. Turning to this clonotype: The antigen is unknown.

Germline CDR1 is SGHAT and CDR2 is FQNNGV. The CDR3 spans 15 residues. The V end was cut by 0 bases, the J end by 3 bases, with 11 bases between. TCR beta cDNA was reverse-transcribed from approximately 0.45 ug of total RNA. The reaction used a constant-region primer and ProtoScript II reverse transcriptase. Three nested multiplex PCR rounds, a slightly modified ARM-PCR, produced the libraries for TCR beta. Forward primers for TRBV1-TRBV30 and a C-beta reverse primer served the first two PCR rounds, at roughly 10 cycles each. TCRdb re-analysed the multiplex PCR reads in MiXCR, keeping a single row per CDR3 protein. Of some 190,000 distinct CDR3 sequences listed, roughly three fifths are singletons.

The TCR comes from a man aged 35-49 years with primary liver carcinoma and hepatitis B virus infection. The gene calls are TRBV11-2 and TRBJ1-1; D gene ambiguous. The specimen was peripheral blood. CDR3 amino acids: CASSLEGSPHTEAFF. The CDR3 DNA is TGTGCCAGCAGCTTAGAAGGATCCCCGCACACTGAAGCTTTCTTT.